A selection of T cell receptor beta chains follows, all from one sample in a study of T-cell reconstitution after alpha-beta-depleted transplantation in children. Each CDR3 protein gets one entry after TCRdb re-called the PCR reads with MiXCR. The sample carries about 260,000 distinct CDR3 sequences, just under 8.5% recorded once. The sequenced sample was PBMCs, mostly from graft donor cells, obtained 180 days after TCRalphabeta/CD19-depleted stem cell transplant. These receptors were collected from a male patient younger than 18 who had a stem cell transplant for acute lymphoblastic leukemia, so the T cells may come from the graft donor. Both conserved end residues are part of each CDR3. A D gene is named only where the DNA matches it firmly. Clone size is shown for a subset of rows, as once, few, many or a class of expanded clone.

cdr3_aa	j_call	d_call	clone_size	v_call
CASRGLRGDTIYF	TRBJ1-3	-	many	TRBV6-1
CSAIALNHYEQYF	TRBJ2-7	-	many	TRBV29-1
CASSLPAGKETQYF	TRBJ2-5	-	many	TRBV7-9
CSVDSGWSNEQFF	TRBJ2-1	-	many	TRBV29-1
CASSPEQGANTEAFF	TRBJ1-1	TRBD1	many	TRBV5-1
CASSYSVSYEQYF	TRBJ2-7	-	many	TRBV6-5
CASSKTRDMNTEAFF	TRBJ1-1	-	many	TRBV11-2
CASSPLTPYSNQPQHF	TRBJ1-5	-	many	TRBV28
CSAPWGAGGAYEQYF	TRBJ2-7	TRBD2	many	TRBV20-1
CASSGGQGFHEQYF	TRBJ2-7	TRBD1	many	TRBV12-3/TRBV12-4
CASQGLAKNIQYF	TRBJ2-4	-	many	TRBV28
CSVDGTASRDSPLHF	TRBJ1-6	TRBD1	many	TRBV29-1
CASSLSLAGGYNEQFF	TRBJ2-1	TRBD2	many	TRBV11-2
CASSASAYEQYF	TRBJ2-7	-	-	TRBV2
CASSLLPSEPKNIQYF	TRBJ2-4	-	many	TRBV5-1
CASSLRLAGDWDEQFF	TRBJ2-1	TRBD2	many	TRBV7-4
CAISELRRTGAIHEQYF	TRBJ2-7	TRBD1	many	TRBV10-3
CASRVGDSPLHF	TRBJ1-6	-	few	TRBV6-1
CASSFWDRQKAFF	TRBJ1-1	TRBD1	many	TRBV5-6
CASFVRGPWVSGANVLTF	TRBJ2-6	-	-	TRBV12-3/TRBV12-4
CASSQDALPHGYNEQFF	TRBJ2-1	-	many	TRBV4-3
CASSVAPGQTYEQYF	TRBJ2-7	TRBD1	many	TRBV9
CSARQGYQPQHF	TRBJ1-5	-	many	TRBV20-1
CASPIPDGTGNSPLHF	TRBJ1-6	TRBD1	many	TRBV4-3
CASSIDGYEQYF	TRBJ2-7	-	-	TRBV5-4
CSAAGTEGTAYEQYF	TRBJ2-7	-	many	TRBV20-1
CASSVEGGSTATGELFF	TRBJ2-2	-	many	TRBV9
CATSWATGYEQYF	TRBJ2-7	-	many	TRBV15
CSARSPPETENEKLFF	TRBJ1-4	-	many	TRBV20-1
CASSLVTHNEQFF	TRBJ2-1	-	many	TRBV7-9
CASSPRQSSYEQYF	TRBJ2-7	-	few	TRBV7-7
CASSLVQPQHF	TRBJ1-5	-	many	TRBV12-3/TRBV12-4
CASKGDLINEQFF	TRBJ2-1	-	many	TRBV12-3/TRBV12-4
CASSIAAGVVRNEQFF	TRBJ2-1	-	many	TRBV19
CASTTGQGGRNEQFF	TRBJ2-1	TRBD1	many	TRBV5-1